What follows describes a single T cell receptor beta chain. This sample was included in a study of blood T cell repertoires in COVID-19. About the study: Specimens from acute and convalescent COVID-19 originated in the United States, Italy and Spain. T cells, B-cell-depleted T cells, or PBMCs supplied cDNA or gDNA.

Cohort 3 recovered donors had two negative PCRs, clearance, or symptom resolution. Sequencing was performed with immunoSEQ multiplex PCR; in TCRdb, only in-frame clones are kept and a portion is missing. This sample has 200,000 or so clones, with about 80% found just once. Trimming took off 4 bases at V and 3 bases at J, with 10 bases between the two ends. The CDR3 is 13 amino acids. The germline V gene encodes CDR1 LNHDA and CDR2 SQIVND (reference sequence). The sequence derives from a man aged 55-75 years who had recovered from COVID-19. The specimen sequenced was PBMCs or T cells enriched from blood (not recorded which). The rearrangement links TRBV19 to TRBJ2-7; a possible D gene is TRBD2 (6 bases). The CDR3: CASSTGLIYEQYF. CDR3 sequence (DNA): TGTGCCAGTAGTACGGGACTGATCTACGAGCAGTACTTC.